This TCR beta chain came from a study of shared clonotypes between healthy human individuals. Comments on this clone: What it binds is not known.

The method was immunoSEQ multiplex PCR; TCRdb's version includes in-frame clones alone and lacks a portion of them. The sample includes about 2.4 million clones, 93% of them seen just once. Free of recent acute infections or vaccinations, the donors were healthy HIV-negative adults. A CD45RA-negative memory subset and a CD45RA+ naive subset were separated from the CD4+ cells. The length of the CDR3 is 16 residues. From germline, CDR1 is SNHLY and CDR2 FYNNEI. Trimming took 7 bases from V and 0 from J, leaving 18 bases between them. Study results and limitations: Memory subsets had estimated richness that was generally smaller than that of naive subsets. Relative to their counterparts shared across all four donors, non-shared clonotypes exhibited diminished generation probabilities.

This sequence was found in a man aged 18 to 29 in good health. Some clones in this sample may be carry-over from other donors' samples. The chain carries TRBV2 and TRBJ1-1, with a tentative D call TRBD1 (5 bases). Sequencing was done on a sample of naive CD4+ T cells from PBMCs. This sample's subset: CD45RA+ positively selected. CDR3 sequence reads: CASTTQGAGVNTEAFF. The CDR3 coding sequence is TGTGCCAGCACCACCCAAGGGGCAGGAGTGAACACTGAAGCTTTCTTT.